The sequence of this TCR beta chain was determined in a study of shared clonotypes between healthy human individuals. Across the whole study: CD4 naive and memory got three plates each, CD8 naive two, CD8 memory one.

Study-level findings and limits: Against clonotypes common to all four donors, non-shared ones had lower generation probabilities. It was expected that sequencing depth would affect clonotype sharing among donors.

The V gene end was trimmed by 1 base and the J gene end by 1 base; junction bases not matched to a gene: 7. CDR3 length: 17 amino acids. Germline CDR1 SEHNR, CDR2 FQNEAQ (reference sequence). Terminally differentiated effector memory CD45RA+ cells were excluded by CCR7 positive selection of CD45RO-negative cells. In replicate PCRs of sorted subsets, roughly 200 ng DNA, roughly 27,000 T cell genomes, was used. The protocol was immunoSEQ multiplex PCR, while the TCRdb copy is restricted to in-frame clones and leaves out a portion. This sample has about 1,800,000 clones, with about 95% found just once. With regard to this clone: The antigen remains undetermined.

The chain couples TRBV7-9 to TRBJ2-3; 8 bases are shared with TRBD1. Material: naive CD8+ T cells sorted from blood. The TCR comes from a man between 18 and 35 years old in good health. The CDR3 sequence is CASSLEGDRWGTDTQYF. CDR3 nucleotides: TGTGCCAGCAGCTTAGAGGGGGACAGGTGGGGCACAGATACGCAGTATTTT.